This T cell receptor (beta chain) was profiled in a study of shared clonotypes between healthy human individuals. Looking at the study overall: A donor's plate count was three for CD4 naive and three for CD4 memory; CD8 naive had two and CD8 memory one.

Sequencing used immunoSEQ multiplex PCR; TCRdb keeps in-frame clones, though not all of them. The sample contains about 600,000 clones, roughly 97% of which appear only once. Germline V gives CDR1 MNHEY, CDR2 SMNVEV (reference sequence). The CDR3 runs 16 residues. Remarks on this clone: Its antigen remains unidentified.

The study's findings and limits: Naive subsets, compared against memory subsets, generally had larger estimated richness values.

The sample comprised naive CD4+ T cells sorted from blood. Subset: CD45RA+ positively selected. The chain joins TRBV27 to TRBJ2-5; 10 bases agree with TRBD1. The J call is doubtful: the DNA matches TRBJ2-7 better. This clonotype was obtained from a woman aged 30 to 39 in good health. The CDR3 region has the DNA TGTGCCAGCAGTCCTACCGGGACAGGGGACTCCTACGAGCAGTACTTC. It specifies CASSPTGTGDSYEQYF.